This TCR beta chain was recorded in a study of CD8+ T cells in alopecia areata. Germline V gene lookup returns CDR1 SGHVS and CDR2 FNYEAQ. Trimming stripped 6 bases from V and 0 bases from J, with 12 bases between. The CDR3 is 14 amino acids. PBMCs were stained for CD3, CD4 and CD8, and CD4+ and CD8+ T cells were sorted. Extracted from the samples, RNA was reverse transcribed into cDNA to serve as the sequencing template. TCRdb's copy holds only in-frame clones and misses some; the assay was immunoSEQ multiplex PCR. There are 150,000 or so clones in the sample; about 87% occur only once, and roughly 16% lies in the top ten. This clone showed up just once.

This specimen was CD8+ T cells sorted from blood, taken at week 0. The chain carries TRBV7-6 and TRBJ2-7; D is perhaps TRBD1 or TRBD2 (5 bases each). This receptor was taken from a human donor with alopecia areata. The CDR3 DNA follows: TGTGCCAGCAGACCGGGACCCGACTCCTACGAGCAGTACTTC. Protein product: CASRPGPDSYEQYF.